The clone carrying this T cell receptor beta chain has ten or more counts. Its antigen remains unknown. The junction departs from the called germline gene at one end, perhaps through a read error. This sample stems from a study of response to subunit inactivated influenza vaccine. One entry per CDR3 protein, called by TCRdb with MiXCR from the RT-PCR reads. The sample shows approximately 570,000 distinct CDR3 sequences, less than 10% of them seen only once. Study results and caveats: Each seasonal influenza vaccination recruits few new T cells, the authors suggested.

The CDR3 is made up of 12 amino acids. CDR1 is LNHDA and CDR2 is SQIVND in the germline V gene (reference sequence). The chain couples TRBV19 to TRBJ2-7; either TRBD1 or TRBD2 may supply D (5 bases each). This sample comprised PBMCs from blood, obtained about 23 months after vaccination. This sequence originates from a man aged 50-75 years who received an inactivated influenza vaccine. CDR3 nucleotide sequence: TGTGCCAGTAGTACCTTTGGGGGTCCGAAACTGTTC. Translated, it gives CASSTFGGPKLF.